This T cell receptor (beta chain) came from a study of PD-L1 blockade in urothelial cancer. Study information: It was at some point between 2013 and 2014 that patients started atezolizumab at 1,200 mg intravenously every 3 weeks. The authors examined blood 3 weeks (second dose) and 6 weeks after treatment start.

Note on this clone: Its antigen remains unidentified.

Whole-study findings and limits: Better survival was predicted by below-median pretreatment blood TCR clonality.

Germline lookup yields CDR1 DFQATT and CDR2 SNEGSKA (reference sequence). This CDR3 has 10 residues. Data came from immunoSEQ multiplex PCR; TCRdb stores just in-frame clones and leaves some out. The sample consists of about 49,000 clones, 70% to 90% of them appearing once. The genes are TRBV20-1 and TRBJ1-2; D might be TRBD1 (5 bases). The clonotype originates from a man in his 60s with urothelial cancer. The starting material was PBMCs, obtained around atezolizumab (anti-PD-L1) treatment. CDR3 bases: TGCAGGCCGGGAGGGGATGGCTACACCTTC. Amino acids: CRPGGDGYTF.